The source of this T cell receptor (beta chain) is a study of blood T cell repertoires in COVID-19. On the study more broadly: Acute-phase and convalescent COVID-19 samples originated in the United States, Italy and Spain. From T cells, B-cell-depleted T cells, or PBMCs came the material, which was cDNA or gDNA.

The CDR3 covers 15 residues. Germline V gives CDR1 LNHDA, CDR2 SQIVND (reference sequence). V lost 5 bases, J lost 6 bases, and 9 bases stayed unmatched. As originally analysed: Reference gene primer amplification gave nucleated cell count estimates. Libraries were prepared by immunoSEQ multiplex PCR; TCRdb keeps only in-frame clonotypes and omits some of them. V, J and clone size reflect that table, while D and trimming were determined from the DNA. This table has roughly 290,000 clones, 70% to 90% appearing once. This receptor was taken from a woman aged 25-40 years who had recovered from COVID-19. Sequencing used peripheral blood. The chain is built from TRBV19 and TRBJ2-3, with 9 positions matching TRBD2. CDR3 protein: CASSHGASGADTQYF. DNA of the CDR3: TGTGCCAGTAGTCACGGGGCTAGCGGGGCTGATACGCAGTATTTT.